A single sample is the source of the 10 T cell receptor beta chains below, sequenced in a study of blood T cell repertoires in COVID-19. Libraries were prepared by immunoSEQ multiplex PCR; TCRdb keeps only in-frame clonotypes and omits some of them. The sample holds under 550,000 clones, 70% to 90% seen once. Material: peripheral blood. All receptors derive from a man aged 18 to 35 with COVID-19, enrolled during active disease.

The chain carries TRBV5-5 and TRBJ2-1; 9 bases align to TRBD1. From germline, CDR1 is SGHKS and CDR2 YYEKEE (reference sequence). The CDR3 extends over 15 amino acids. J lost 3 bases, V lost 4 bases, and 5 bases had no gene match. Here the CDR3 DNA reads TGTGCCAGCAGCCCTCAGACAGGGGGCTACAATGAGCAGTTCTTC. The encoded protein is CASSPQTGGYNEQFF. Together with reference TRBV5-5 and TRBJ2-1, the CDR3 gives the full variable domain: DAGVTQSPTHLIKTRGQQVTLRCSPISGHKSVSWYQQVLGQGPQFIFQYYEKEERGRGNFPDRFSARQFPNYSSELNVNALLLGDSALYLCASSPQTGGYNEQFFGPGTRLTVL.

Concerning this clone: The identical CDR3 is also encoded by other nucleotide sequences in the sample. The chain employs TRBV6-5 and TRBJ2-2, with D unresolved. Germline CDR1 and CDR2: MNHEY and SVGAGI. Trimming stripped 5 bases from V and 5 bases from J, with 9 bases between. The CDR3 is 13 amino acids. In nucleotides, the CDR3 is TGTGCCAGCAGTCCAGGATCTACCGGGGAGCTGTTTTTT. This encodes CASSPGSTGELFF.

This clone was seen once. The rearrangement joins TRBV6-1 to TRBJ1-1; TRBD1 aligns across 10 bases. CDR3 length: 18 residues. CDR1 and CDR2 (germline): MNHNS, SASEGT. Trimming cost V 0 bases and J 11 bases; bases outside gene matches: 18. CDR3 residues: CASSEAAGDRDRGPGAFF. For the CDR3, the DNA is TGTGCCAGCAGTGAAGCGGCTGGCGACCGGGACAGGGGTCCAGGGGCTTTCTTT.

J is TRBJ1-6 and V is TRBV6-5; D uncertain. The CDR3 contains 16 residues. V lost 0 bases and J 7 bases, leaving 13 bases between the germline ends. The germline V gene has CDR1 MNHEY and CDR2 SVGAGI. CDR3 protein: CASSYSPLAGNSPLHF. The CDR3 DNA reads TGTGCCAGCAGTTACTCCCCCTTGGCGGGAAATTCACCCCTCCACTTT.

This chain uses TRBV2 with TRBJ1-4; weak D call: TRBD1 (5 bases). The CDR3 sequence is 13 residues long. V was trimmed by 4 bases and J by 7 bases, leaving 10 bases between them. The germline V gene has CDR1 SNHLY and CDR2 FYNNEI. The CDR3 DNA sequence: TGTGCCAGCAGTGTTTTAGGGGTTGAAAAACTGTTTTTT. Translating it yields CASSVLGVEKLFF.

The CDR3 reads CASSDRDIDNSPLHF. DNA of the CDR3: TGTGCCAGCAGTGACCGGGACATCGATAATTCACCCCTCCACTTT. The rearrangement uses TRBV2 and TRBJ1-6, with D possibly being TRBD1 (6 bases). The CDR3 covers 15 residues. Germline V lookup: CDR1 SNHLY, CDR2 FYNNEI. Trimming pared 3 bases from V and 5 bases from J, leaving 11 bases between.

The gene calls are TRBV2 and TRBJ2-7; 10 nucleotides agree with TRBD2. Trimming removed 2 bases from V and 6 bases from J; junction bases left unmatched: 4. Germline V gives CDR1 SNHLY, CDR2 FYNNEI. The CDR3 is 14 amino acids. The CDR3 here is CASSEWGTSVEQYF. The CDR3 DNA follows: TGTGCCAGCAGTGAATGGGGGACTAGCGTCGAGCAGTACTTC.

The gene calls are TRBV19 and TRBJ2-5, with a possible D match to TRBD1 (5 bases). Germline V gene sequence: CDR1 LNHDA, CDR2 SQIVND (reference sequence). This CDR3 spans 12 amino acids. Deletions cut 7 bases from V and 2 bases from J, with 8 bases between. CDR3 nucleotide sequence: TGTGCCAGTAAGGACAATCAAGAGACCCAGTACTTC. Amino acid sequence: CASKDNQETQYF.

V gene TRBV7-9 combines with J gene TRBJ2-3, with 9 bases that match TRBD1. Germline CDR1 and CDR2: SEHNR and FQNEAQ (reference sequence). The CDR3 runs 17 residues. V was pared by 5 bases and J by 6 bases, with 15 bases of the junction left unmatched. This CDR3 is CASSHTRRTGVVDTQYF. CDR3 coding DNA: TGTGCCAGCAGCCACACTCGAAGGACAGGGGTAGTGGATACGCAGTATTTT.

The chain has TRBV5-4 and TRBJ2-1, with 7 bases aligning to TRBD1. CDR1 is SGHNT and CDR2 is YYREEE in the germline V gene (reference sequence). The CDR3 contains 14 residues. Trimming took 4 bases from V and 4 from J; bases not matched to a gene: 5. The CDR3, as DNA: TGTGCCAGCAGCCCGGGACAGTCTTACAATGAGCAGTTCTTC. Its protein product is CASSPGQSYNEQFF.